These T cell receptor beta chains were read from a single sample in a study of CD4 T cells in relation to SARS-CoV-2 and coronaviruses. The antigens these receptors bind are not known. Assay used: immunoSEQ multiplex PCR; TCRdb lists only in-frame clones, some missing. The table has approximately 20,000 clones, around 74% seen once. Sample: CD4+ T cells from PBMCs, cultured in vitro. All receptors derive from a human donor in good health. CDR3s include the opening cysteine and the closing phenylalanine or tryptophan. The order of the fields is clone size, D gene, J gene, V gene, CDR3 protein, CDR3 DNA. A D gene is named only where the DNA matches it firmly. The size field is filled for only some rows; it gives once, few, many or a size class.

clone size: -
D gene: -
J gene: TRBJ2-7
V gene: TRBV12-3/TRBV12-4
CDR3 protein: CASSFSGSYEQYF
CDR3 DNA: TGTGCCAGCAGTTTCTCGGGCTCCTACGAGCAGTACTTC

clone size: few
D gene: -
J gene: TRBJ2-2
V gene: TRBV10-3
CDR3 protein: CATGGTANTGELFF
CDR3 DNA: TGTGCCACCGGAGGGACAGCTAACACCGGGGAGCTGTTTTTT

clone size: -
D gene: -
J gene: TRBJ2-3
V gene: TRBV5-1
CDR3 protein: CASRNRARLSPDTQYF
CDR3 DNA: TGCGCCAGCAGGAATCGGGCCAGGTTGTCTCCAGATACGCAGTATTTT

clone size: -
D gene: -
J gene: TRBJ1-2
V gene: TRBV5-6
CDR3 protein: CASSVSQRNYGYTF
CDR3 DNA: TGTGCCAGCAGCGTATCACAACGTAACTATGGCTACACCTTC

clone size: -
D gene: -
J gene: TRBJ2-2
V gene: TRBV19
CDR3 protein: CASSVGYGVNTGELFF
CDR3 DNA: TGTGCCAGTAGTGTTGGGTACGGGGTTAACACCGGGGAGCTGTTTTTT

clone size: -
D gene: TRBD1
J gene: TRBJ1-1
V gene: TRBV28
CDR3 protein: CASTIPQGTKAFF
CDR3 DNA: TGTGCCAGCACCATCCCACAGGGGACGAAGGCTTTCTTT

clone size: -
D gene: -
J gene: TRBJ1-2
V gene: TRBV27
CDR3 protein: CATRDGRGGYTF
CDR3 DNA: TGTGCCACCCGGGATGGCAGAGGTGGCTACACCTTC

clone size: -
D gene: -
J gene: TRBJ2-7
V gene: TRBV9
CDR3 protein: CASSVGQNSYEQYF
CDR3 DNA: TGTGCCAGCAGCGTAGGCCAGAACTCCTACGAGCAGTACTTC

clone size: -
D gene: TRBD1
J gene: TRBJ1-2
V gene: TRBV2
CDR3 protein: CASSEGRTGTIGYTF
CDR3 DNA: TGTGCCAGCAGTGAAGGACGGACAGGGACAATTGGCTACACCTTC

clone size: few
D gene: -
J gene: TRBJ1-2
V gene: TRBV5-4
CDR3 protein: CASSSFQGTYGYTF
CDR3 DNA: TGTGCCAGCAGCTCATTCCAGGGGACCTATGGCTACACCTTC

clone size: -
D gene: TRBD2
J gene: TRBJ2-7
V gene: TRBV10-1
CDR3 protein: CASSEYASGSYEQYF
CDR3 DNA: TGCGCCAGCAGTGAGTATGCTAGCGGGAGCTACGAGCAGTACTTC

clone size: -
D gene: TRBD1
J gene: TRBJ1-2
V gene: TRBV24-1
CDR3 protein: CATSDPGQGSWYTF
CDR3 DNA: TGTGCCACCAGTGACCCTGGACAGGGAAGTTGGTACACCTTC

clone size: -
D gene: -
J gene: TRBJ2-1
V gene: TRBV5-1
CDR3 protein: CASSLDGSAYNEQFF
CDR3 DNA: TGCGCCAGCAGCTTGGACGGGAGTGCTTACAATGAGCAGTTCTTC

clone size: -
D gene: -
J gene: TRBJ2-7
V gene: TRBV24-1
CDR3 protein: CATSPADSYEQYF
CDR3 DNA: TGTGCCACCAGTCCTGCCGACTCCTACGAGCAGTACTTC

clone size: -
D gene: -
J gene: TRBJ1-1
V gene: TRBV28
CDR3 protein: CASSSEKTFTNTEAFF
CDR3 DNA: TGTGCCAGCAGCTCAGAAAAGACATTTACGAACACTGAAGCTTTCTTT

clone size: -
D gene: -
J gene: TRBJ1-5
V gene: TRBV6-2/TRBV6-3
CDR3 protein: CASSYASQGNQPQHF
CDR3 DNA: TGTGCCAGCAGTTACGCGAGCCAGGGCAATCAGCCCCAGCATTTT

clone size: -
D gene: -
J gene: TRBJ1-4
V gene: TRBV27
CDR3 protein: CASSPVGANEKLFF
CDR3 DNA: TGTGCCAGCAGCCCAGTTGGGGCAAATGAAAAACTGTTTTTT

clone size: -
D gene: TRBD2
J gene: TRBJ2-7
V gene: TRBV28
CDR3 protein: CASAPAGGRYEQYF
CDR3 DNA: TGTGCCAGCGCCCCAGCGGGAGGCCGGTACGAGCAGTACTTC

clone size: -
D gene: -
J gene: TRBJ1-1
V gene: TRBV3-1/TRBV3-2
CDR3 protein: CASSQGIGGSTEAFF
CDR3 DNA: TGTGCCAGCAGCCAAGGTATAGGCGGGTCTACTGAAGCTTTCTTT

clone size: -
D gene: TRBD2
J gene: TRBJ2-7
V gene: TRBV20-1
CDR3 protein: CSASSQTSARYEQYF
CDR3 DNA: TGCAGTGCTAGTAGTCAAACTAGCGCCAGATACGAGCAGTACTTC

clone size: -
D gene: -
J gene: TRBJ1-5
V gene: TRBV6-5
CDR3 protein: CASSYSKDQPQHF
CDR3 DNA: TGTGCCAGCAGTTACTCGAAAGATCAGCCCCAGCATTTT

clone size: few
D gene: TRBD2
J gene: TRBJ2-1
V gene: TRBV30
CDR3 protein: CAWGLAGGNEQFF
CDR3 DNA: TGTGCCTGGGGACTAGCGGGAGGCAATGAGCAGTTCTTC

clone size: -
D gene: -
J gene: TRBJ2-7
V gene: TRBV19
CDR3 protein: CASSKGHSSYEQYF
CDR3 DNA: TGTGCCAGTAGTAAGGGTCATAGTTCCTACGAGCAGTACTTC

clone size: -
D gene: -
J gene: TRBJ1-1
V gene: TRBV30
CDR3 protein: CAWSIGLSTEAFF
CDR3 DNA: TGTGCCTGGAGTATCGGCCTGAGCACTGAAGCTTTCTTT

clone size: -
D gene: TRBD1
J gene: TRBJ2-2
V gene: TRBV7-3
CDR3 protein: CASSLGGQGPGELFF
CDR3 DNA: TGTGCCAGCAGCTTAGGGGGACAGGGGCCCGGGGAGCTGTTTTTT

clone size: few
D gene: -
J gene: TRBJ2-6
V gene: TRBV5-4
CDR3 protein: CASSLASGANVLTF
CDR3 DNA: TGTGCCAGCAGCTTGGCCTCTGGGGCCAACGTCCTGACTTTC

clone size: few
D gene: TRBD2
J gene: TRBJ2-3
V gene: TRBV9
CDR3 protein: CASSPTSGRATDTQYF
CDR3 DNA: TGTGCCAGCAGCCCCACTAGCGGGAGGGCCACAGATACGCAGTATTTT

clone size: -
D gene: -
J gene: TRBJ1-1
V gene: TRBV6-5
CDR3 protein: CAIGFSTEAFF
CDR3 DNA: TGTGCCATAGGATTTAGCACTGAAGCTTTCTTT

clone size: -
D gene: -
J gene: TRBJ2-2
V gene: TRBV10-3
CDR3 protein: CAIMNRGGHRAGELFF
CDR3 DNA: TGTGCCATCATGAACAGGGGGGGCCACAGGGCCGGGGAGCTGTTTTTT

clone size: -
D gene: TRBD2
J gene: TRBJ2-1
V gene: TRBV28
CDR3 protein: CASSDLAGGLEQFF
CDR3 DNA: TGTGCCAGCAGTGACTTAGCGGGAGGGCTTGAGCAGTTCTTC

clone size: -
D gene: -
J gene: TRBJ1-4
V gene: TRBV28
CDR3 protein: CASSFGSRSNEKLFF
CDR3 DNA: TGTGCCAGCAGTTTCGGGTCCCGCTCGAATGAAAAACTGTTTTTT

clone size: -
D gene: -
J gene: TRBJ2-3
V gene: TRBV24-1
CDR3 protein: CATSDLLEGTDTQYF
CDR3 DNA: TGTGCCACCAGTGATTTGCTGGAGGGCACAGATACGCAGTATTTT

clone size: -
D gene: -
J gene: TRBJ2-1
V gene: TRBV7-2
CDR3 protein: CASSLIREDEQFF
CDR3 DNA: TGTGCCAGCAGCTTAATTAGAGAGGATGAGCAGTTCTTC

clone size: -
D gene: TRBD1
J gene: TRBJ2-1
V gene: TRBV5-1
CDR3 protein: CASSTGTGGEQFF
CDR3 DNA: TGCGCCAGCAGCACTGGGACAGGCGGAGAGCAGTTCTTC

clone size: -
D gene: TRBD1
J gene: TRBJ1-1
V gene: TRBV3-1/TRBV3-2
CDR3 protein: CASTGQGYTEAFF
CDR3 DNA: TGTGCCAGCACAGGACAGGGGTACACTGAAGCTTTCTTT

clone size: -
D gene: TRBD1
J gene: TRBJ1-1
V gene: TRBV3-1/TRBV3-2
CDR3 protein: CASSRGQGGITEAFF
CDR3 DNA: TGTGCCAGCAGCCGCGGACAGGGCGGAATCACTGAAGCTTTCTTT

clone size: -
D gene: -
J gene: TRBJ1-1
V gene: TRBV6-5
CDR3 protein: CAGSPGQRTEAFF
CDR3 DNA: TGTGCCGGATCTCCGGGACAACGCACTGAAGCTTTCTTT

clone size: -
D gene: TRBD1
J gene: TRBJ1-6
V gene: TRBV5-1
CDR3 protein: CASMGTDNSPLHF
CDR3 DNA: TGCGCCAGCATGGGGACAGATAATTCACCCCTCCACTTT

clone size: -
D gene: TRBD1
J gene: TRBJ1-5
V gene: TRBV30
CDR3 protein: CAWSVGDRRDQPQHF
CDR3 DNA: TGTGCCTGGAGTGTCGGGGACAGACGAGATCAGCCCCAGCATTTT

clone size: -
D gene: -
J gene: TRBJ1-1
V gene: TRBV29-1
CDR3 protein: CSVWTGNTEAFF
CDR3 DNA: TGCAGCGTCTGGACGGGGAACACTGAAGCTTTCTTT

clone size: -
D gene: -
J gene: TRBJ2-1
V gene: TRBV19
CDR3 protein: CASSRSYNEQFF
CDR3 DNA: TGTGCCAGTTCCAGATCCTACAATGAGCAGTTCTTC

clone size: few
D gene: TRBD2
J gene: TRBJ2-1
V gene: TRBV19
CDR3 protein: CASSHGGLAGDPSYNEQFF
CDR3 DNA: TGTGCCAGTAGTCATGGAGGACTAGCGGGGGATCCCTCCTACAATGAGCAGTTCTTC

clone size: -
D gene: TRBD1
J gene: TRBJ2-3
V gene: TRBV6-2/TRBV6-3
CDR3 protein: CASSYSFKDRGTDTQYF
CDR3 DNA: TGTGCCAGCAGTTACTCGTTCAAGGACAGGGGCACAGATACGCAGTATTTT

clone size: -
D gene: TRBD1
J gene: TRBJ2-7
V gene: TRBV7-2
CDR3 protein: CASSRQGESEQYF
CDR3 DNA: TGTGCCAGCAGCCGACAGGGGGAAAGCGAGCAGTACTTC

clone size: once
D gene: TRBD1
J gene: TRBJ1-4
V gene: TRBV9
CDR3 protein: CASSVGTGGILENEKLFF
CDR3 DNA: TGTGCCAGCAGCGTAGGTACAGGGGGCATACTTGAAAATGAAAAACTGTTTTTT

clone size: -
D gene: -
J gene: TRBJ2-3
V gene: TRBV11-1
CDR3 protein: CASSSANGYLTDTQYF
CDR3 DNA: TGTGCCAGCAGCTCAGCAAACGGCTATCTCACAGATACGCAGTATTTT

clone size: -
D gene: -
J gene: TRBJ1-3
V gene: TRBV7-9
CDR3 protein: CASSLRATATSSGNTIYF
CDR3 DNA: TGTGCCAGCAGCTTAAGGGCGACAGCTACCAGCTCTGGAAACACCATATATTTT

clone size: -
D gene: -
J gene: TRBJ1-4
V gene: TRBV18
CDR3 protein: CASSQRVTDNEKLFF
CDR3 DNA: TGTGCCAGCTCACAACGGGTCACAGATAATGAAAAACTGTTTTTT

clone size: -
D gene: -
J gene: TRBJ1-2
V gene: TRBV30
CDR3 protein: CAWTRRGRDYGYTF
CDR3 DNA: TGTGCCTGGACCCGAAGGGGTAGGGACTATGGCTACACCTTC

clone size: -
D gene: -
J gene: TRBJ2-1
V gene: TRBV5-1
CDR3 protein: CASSEASANEQFF
CDR3 DNA: TGCGCCAGCAGCGAAGCCTCCGCCAATGAGCAGTTCTTC

clone size: -
D gene: TRBD1
J gene: TRBJ2-7
V gene: TRBV25-1
CDR3 protein: CASSEWGTERPYEQYF
CDR3 DNA: TGTGCCAGCAGTGAATGGGGGACAGAGAGACCCTACGAGCAGTACTTC

clone size: -
D gene: -
J gene: TRBJ2-2
V gene: TRBV21-1
CDR3 protein: CASSKGQDGNTGELFF
CDR3 DNA: TGTGCCAGCAGCAAAGGTCAGGACGGGAACACCGGGGAGCTGTTTTTT

clone size: -
D gene: TRBD2
J gene: TRBJ2-5
V gene: TRBV5-5
CDR3 protein: CASSWLAGGQETQYF
CDR3 DNA: TGTGCCAGCAGTTGGCTAGCGGGAGGACAGGAGACCCAGTACTTC